Reported below is one T cell receptor beta chain. Its antigen specificity is not known. No much larger clone exists at a distance of one base, and base qualities are not known. CDR1 and CDR2 were assigned from the germline V gene as WSHSY and SAAADI. The CDR3 runs 17 amino acids, cysteine and phenylalanine included. Only CDR3 DNA remains: 51 bases, in frame from the first base. V is trimmed back by 0 bases and J by 5 bases, and the junction contains 8 bases that no gene match accounts for. The intended sense of this specimen's time point label: about 28 days (+/-7) after the second vaccine dose. AZD1222 recipients given second doses at about 4 weeks or at about 12 weeks were pooled, since spike-specific TCR depth and breadth were not found to differ between the two schedules. Vaccinee samples came from UK trials COV001 and COV002, including a single-blind randomized controlled phase 2/3 trial of AZD1222 (ChAdOx1 nCoV-19) in healthy adults. Trial participant PBMC samples were collected at day 0 and day 28 after the second dose for TCRbeta chain sequencing.

These data belong to a study of T cell responses to AZD1222 COVID-19 vaccine (dated by TCRdb to 2020 to 2023). In the study overall: A total of 233 trial participants underwent TCR sequencing, of whom about 210 had received two doses of AZD1222 and around 26 had received two doses of the MenACWY control vaccine. Trial participants were enrolled by age into 18-55, 56-69 and 70-plus year subgroups, with roughly 150, 30 and 60 TCR-sequenced participants respectively.

The CDR3 regions of human TCRbeta chains were analyzed by immunosequencing. From the authors' description of their analysis: Repertoire TCRs were matched against a reference library of SARS-CoV-2-specific TCRs generated with the MIRA antigen-specificity platform. Breadth meant the fraction of unique TCRs that were SARS-CoV-2-associated, whereas depth meant the fraction of total T cells that were SARS-CoV-2-associated. Using the MIRA data, each spike-specific TCR was assigned both to the spike region to which the TCR was reactive and to a CD4 or CD8 class. Log10-transformed breadth and depth values were compared by one-way ANOVA with Sidak's multiple comparisons tests. The clones in this table, taken by TCRdb from immuneACCESS, are in-frame only. Not every clone is retained; where verified, under half of the shortfall comes from an unresolved V gene, and the cause of the rest is unknown. D and trimming were read from the DNA, whereas the V and J calls and clone size are those reported in that table. A total of 150,000 to 200,000 clones appear in this sample, approximately 86% of them only once. Around a tenth of the sample rests with the top ten.

Here is what the overall study found, with its caveats: Because no day 14 peak-response samples were available, the repertoires could be characterized only after the peak T cell response. After two AZD1222 doses, both the breadth and the depth of spike-specific TCRs were significantly higher than at day 0 and than in MenACWY recipients. Conclusions about previously exposed vaccinees are limited because only five to seven AZD1222 recipients were SARS-CoV-2 seropositive at baseline. In the small 56-69-year group, the increase in depth fell short of significance, most likely because of low power. Vaccine-associated CD4 TCRs spanned the whole spike protein, with dominant responses in regions 160-218 and 743-854. Participants were mostly white British, with more females than males. The authors suggested clonal diversity may have been underestimated. Nearly half of unique spike-specific TCRs reportedly recognized epitopes outside regions mutated in the B.1.351 and B.1.1.7 variants.

Here the chain combines TRBV10-2 and TRBJ1-2; 11 bases in the middle match TRBD1. This specimen was peripheral blood, taken 28 days after the second AZD1222 dose. The receptor was isolated from an adult who received the AZD1222 COVID-19 vaccine. At the DNA level, the sequence is TGCGCCAGCAGTGAGTCGGGGACAGGGGGAATTGGGTATGGCTACACCTTC. It translates as CASSESGTGGIGYGYTF.